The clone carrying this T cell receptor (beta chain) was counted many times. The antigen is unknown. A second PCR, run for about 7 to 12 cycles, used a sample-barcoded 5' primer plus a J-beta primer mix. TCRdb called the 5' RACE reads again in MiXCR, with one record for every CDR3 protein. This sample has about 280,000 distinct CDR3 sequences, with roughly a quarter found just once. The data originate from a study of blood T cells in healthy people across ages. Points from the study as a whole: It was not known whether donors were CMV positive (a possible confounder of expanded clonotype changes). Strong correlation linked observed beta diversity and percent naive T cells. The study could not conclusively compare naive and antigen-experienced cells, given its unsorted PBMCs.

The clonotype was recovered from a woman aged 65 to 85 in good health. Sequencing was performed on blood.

The CDR3, as DNA: TGTGCCAGCAGTTTATCGGATTCACCCCTCCACTTT. This gives the protein CASSLSDSPLHF. The chain is built from TRBV12-3 or TRBV12-4 and TRBJ1-6; D uncertain. The CDR3 loop spans 12 amino acids. V lost 2 bases, J lost 8 bases, and 4 bases lay in between.